The clone carrying this T cell receptor (beta chain) was found once. This entry comes from a study of blood T cell repertoires in COVID-19. At the level of the study: The United States, Italy and Spain were the sources of the acute and convalescent COVID-19 samples.

V dropped 0 bases and J dropped 0 bases, with 14 bases sitting between them. This CDR3 has 17 residues. Germline V gene sequence: CDR1 SGDLS, CDR2 YYNGEE. Profiling relied on immunoSEQ multiplex PCR, and the TCRdb table lists in-frame clones only, not all of them. Altogether approximately 210,000 clones are present, roughly four fifths being singletons, with the ten largest covering about 12%. This sequence originates from a woman aged 40-49 years with acute or convalescent COVID-19. This sequence joins TRBV9 and TRBJ2-3; D is perhaps TRBD2 (6 bases). Sequenced: peripheral blood. Here the CDR3 reads CASSVGPGGASTDTQYF. The CDR3 DNA is TGTGCCAGCAGCGTAGGACCCGGCGGGGCTAGCACAGATACGCAGTATTTT.